This T cell receptor beta chain is drawn from a study of beta chain features in type 1 diabetes. Study outcomes and limitations: Shorter TCRB CDR3s, moderately but significantly so, were found in Type 1 diabetes patients in all four CD4+ subsets.

Note on this clone: What it recognizes is unknown.

Germline assignment: CDR1 MNHEY and CDR2 SMNVEV (reference sequence). V lost 7 bases to trimming and J lost 10 bases, with 16 bases between them. This CDR3 is 12 amino acids long. Expressed TCRB transcripts were sequenced after all isolated RNA was converted to cDNA. Clones were read by immunoSEQ multiplex PCR, and TCRdb kept only the in-frame ones, dropping some. This table has roughly 730,000 clones, roughly 12% appearing once. The chain links TRBV27 to TRBJ1-2; D gene unclear. The receptor's source is a man between 18 and 29 years old with type 1 diabetes. Sequences were obtained from naive CD4+ T cells from blood. This CDR3 reads CASTQPGPYYTF. CDR3 coding DNA: TGTGCCAGCACTCAGCCTGGGCCATACTACACCTTC.